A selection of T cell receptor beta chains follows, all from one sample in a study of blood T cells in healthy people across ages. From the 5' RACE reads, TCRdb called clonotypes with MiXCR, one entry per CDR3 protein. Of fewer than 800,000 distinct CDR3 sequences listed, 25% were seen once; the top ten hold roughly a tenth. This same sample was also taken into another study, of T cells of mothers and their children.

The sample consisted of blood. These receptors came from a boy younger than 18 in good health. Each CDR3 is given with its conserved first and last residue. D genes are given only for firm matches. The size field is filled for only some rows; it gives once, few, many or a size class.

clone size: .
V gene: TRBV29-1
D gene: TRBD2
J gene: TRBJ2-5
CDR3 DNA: TGCAGCGTTGTCTCGGGGGGGGAGACCCAGTACTTC
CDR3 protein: CSVVSGGETQYF

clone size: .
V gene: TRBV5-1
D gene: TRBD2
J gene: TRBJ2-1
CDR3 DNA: TGCGCCAGCAGCTTGGTTGCGGGAGGAAGCGATGAGCAGTTCTTC
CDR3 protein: CASSLVAGGSDEQFF

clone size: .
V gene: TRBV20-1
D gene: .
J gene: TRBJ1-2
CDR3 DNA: TGCAGTGCTAGTGACCGCGCTAACTATGGCTACACCTTC
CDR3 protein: CSASDRANYGYTF

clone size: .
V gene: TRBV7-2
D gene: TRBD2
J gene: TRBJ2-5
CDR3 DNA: TGTGCCAGCAGCGGTGGTTTAGCTAGCGGGGCGGAGACCCAGTACTTC
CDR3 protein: CASSGGLASGAETQYF

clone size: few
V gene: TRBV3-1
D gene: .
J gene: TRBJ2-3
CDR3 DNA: TGTGCCAGCAGCCAAGACTTGGGTTCTATGGGTAGCTACACAGATACGCAGTATTTT
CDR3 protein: CASSQDLGSMGSYTDTQYF

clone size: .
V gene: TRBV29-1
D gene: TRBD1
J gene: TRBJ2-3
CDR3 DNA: TGCAGCGGACAGGGGGACCGATTTGGCACAGATACGCAGTATTTT
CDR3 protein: CSGQGDRFGTDTQYF

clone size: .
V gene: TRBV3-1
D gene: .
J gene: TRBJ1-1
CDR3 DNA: TGTGCCAGCAGCATCCTGAGTACTGAAGCTTTCTTT
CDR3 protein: CASSILSTEAFF

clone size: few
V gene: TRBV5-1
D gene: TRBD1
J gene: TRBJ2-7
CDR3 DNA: TGCGCCAGCAGCCCGGATGGACAGGGAGACCGATACGAGCAGTACTTC
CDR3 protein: CASSPDGQGDRYEQYF

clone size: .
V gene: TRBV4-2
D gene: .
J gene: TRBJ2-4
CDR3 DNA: TGTGCCAGCAGCCAAGATCAGGCACAGGGTTCAGCCAAAAACATTCAGTACTTC
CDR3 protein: CASSQDQAQGSAKNIQYF

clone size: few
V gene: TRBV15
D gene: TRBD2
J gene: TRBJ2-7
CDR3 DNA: TGTGCCACCAGCAGAGAGAGCGGGATCTACGAGCAGTACTTC
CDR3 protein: CATSRESGIYEQYF

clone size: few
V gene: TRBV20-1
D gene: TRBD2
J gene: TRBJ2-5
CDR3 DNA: TGCAGTGCTAGGACTAGCGGGGGGCAAGAGACCCAGTACTTC
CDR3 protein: CSARTSGGQETQYF

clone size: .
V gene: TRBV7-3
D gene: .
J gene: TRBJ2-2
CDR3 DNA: TGTGCCAGCAGCTCTAGTTGGAACACCGGGGAGCTGTTTTTT
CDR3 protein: CASSSSWNTGELFF

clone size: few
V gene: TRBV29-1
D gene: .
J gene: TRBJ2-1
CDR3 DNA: TGCAGCGACTCCTCGGGACCCCCTGGCAATGAGCAGTTCTTC
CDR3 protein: CSDSSGPPGNEQFF

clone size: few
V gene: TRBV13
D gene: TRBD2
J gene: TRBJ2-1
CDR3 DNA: TGTGCCAGCAGCTTAGGGACTAGCCTTCTTCCTGGGGGTGAGCAGTTCTTC
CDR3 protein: CASSLGTSLLPGGEQFF

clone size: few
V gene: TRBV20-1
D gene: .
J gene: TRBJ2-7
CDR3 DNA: TGCAGTGCTAGACCTCCCGGGGCAGGGATTTACGAGCAGTACTTC
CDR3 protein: CSARPPGAGIYEQYF